What follows are 10 T cell receptor beta chains derived from one specimen sequenced in a study of blood T cell repertoires in COVID-19. The method was immunoSEQ multiplex PCR; TCRdb's version includes in-frame clones alone and lacks a portion of them. The sample lists under 300,000 clones; about 90% were seen once. Sample: peripheral blood. Receptors were obtained from a man in his sixties with acute or convalescent COVID-19.

The V call is TRBV6-1, the J call TRBJ1-1, with a tentative D call TRBD1 (5 bases). The CDR3 consists of 13 residues. CDR1 and CDR2 (germline): MNHNS, SASEGT. V lost 2 bases, J lost 5 bases, and 9 bases lay in between. CDR3 bases: TGTGCCAGCAGTGAAAGGGGTAGAACTGAAGCTTTCTTT. Translated, it gives CASSERGRTEAFF.

This clone has a handful of counts. The chain is built from TRBV30 and TRBJ2-7; tentatively, D is TRBD2 (6 bases). Trimming left V 8 bases short and J 0 bases short, with 11 bases between. In germline, CDR1 is GTSNPN, CDR2 SVGIG (reference sequence). CDR3 length: 12 amino acids. The CDR3 nucleotides are TGTGCCCGGGACTTGAACTCCTACGAGCAGTACTTC. Encoded protein: CARDLNSYEQYF. Complete variable domain (other parts from reference TRBV30 and TRBJ2-7): SQTIHQWPATLVQPVGSPLSLECTVEGTSNPNLYWYRQAAGRGLQLLFYSVGIGQISSEVPQNLSASRPQDRQFILSSKKLLLSDSGFYLCARDLNSYEQYFGPGTRLTVT.

The rearrangement joins TRBV9 to TRBJ2-6, with no clear D. The V gene's germline CDR1 is SGDLS and CDR2 YYNGEE. Trimming removed 0 bases from V and 0 bases from J, with 7 bases in between. The CDR3 runs 16 residues. CDR3 coding DNA: TGTGCCAGCAGCGTAGCTCTAGGCTCTGGGGCCAACGTCCTGACTTTC. Translating gives CASSVALGSGANVLTF.

The chain has TRBV5-1 and TRBJ2-6, with D possibly TRBD1 on 6 matching bases. The V gene lost 4 bases and the J gene lost 4 bases, with 15 bases spanning the gap. The germline CDR1 and CDR2 sequences are SGHRS and YFSETQ. The CDR3 is made up of 16 amino acids. Here the CDR3 DNA reads TGCGCCAGCAGCCCGGACGGGACACGGGGGGCCAACGTCCTGACTTTC. The encoded protein is CASSPDGTRGANVLTF.

CDR3 nucleotides: TGCGCCAGCAGCCAAGGAGGGCGGCAGGGGGGCAATCAGCCCCAGCATTTT. Its protein product is CASSQGGRQGGNQPQHF. V usage is TRBV4-1 and J usage is TRBJ1-5, with TRBD1 matching 7 bases. The J segment lost 2 bases and the V segment lost 1 base, leaving 8 bases of the junction unmatched. CDR1 MGHRA and CDR2 YSYEKL come from the germline V gene. The CDR3 is 17 residues long.

The chain is built from TRBV7-3 and TRBJ2-5; 10 bases map to TRBD1. Germline CDR1 SGHTA, CDR2 FQGTGA. This CDR3 has 16 residues. The junction had 5 bases not matched to a gene; V was cut back by 2 bases and J by 2 bases. CDR3 coding DNA: TGTGCCAGCAGCTTAGGGGACAGGGGCGGACAAGAGACCCAGTACTTC. This translates into CASSLGDRGGQETQYF.

The chain joins TRBV19 to TRBJ2-1; 8 positions match TRBD2. The CDR3 is 15 amino acids. Unmatched junction bases numbered 13, after V lost 5 bases and J lost 10 bases. CDR1 and CDR2 from the germline V gene are LNHDA and SQIVND (reference sequence). CDR3 residues: CASSSGTSRGTEQFF. For the CDR3, the DNA is TGTGCCAGTAGTTCAGGGACTAGTAGGGGGACCGAGCAGTTCTTC.

This chain joins TRBV21-1 and TRBJ2-7; the table's D call TRBD2 went unverified against the DNA. TRBV21-1 is reported as a pseudogene. The CDR3 runs to 14 residues. The CDR3 DNA reads as TGTGCCAGCAGCCCCAGGGAGGACTCCTACGAGCAGTACTTC. The encoded protein is CASSPREDSYEQYF.

This chain connects TRBV7-2 to TRBJ2-1; D is perhaps TRBD2 (6 bases). Trimming left V 1 base short and J 5 bases short, with 12 bases between. Germline CDR1 is SGHTA and CDR2 is FQGNSA. This CDR3 has 15 amino acids. The CDR3: CASSLGGTYNNEQFF. Here the CDR3 DNA reads TGTGCCAGCAGCTTAGGCGGGACCTACAACAATGAGCAGTTCTTC.

The chain combines TRBV28 with TRBJ2-7, with 8 bases fitting TRBD2. CDR1 is MDHEN, CDR2 SYDVKM, per germline. The ends lost 6 bases at V and 3 bases at J; junction bases unmatched: 13. This CDR3 contains 16 residues. CDR3 region: CASRRAGAGGFYEQYF. The CDR3 nucleotides are TGTGCCAGCAGGCGTGCAGGCGCGGGAGGATTCTACGAGCAGTACTTC.